One T cell receptor (beta chain) is described in this entry. The data belong to a study of T-cell memory formation after mild COVID-19. V trimming: 2 bases; J trimming: 5 bases; junction bases outside the gene matches: 3. The CDR3 covers 15 residues. Germline-derived CDR1 and CDR2 are SGDLS and YYNGEE. MiXCR, applied by TCRdb to the 5' RACE reads, yields one record per CDR3 protein. The data hold a few hundred thousand distinct CDR3 sequences, with nearly 25% observed a single time. The sequence was collected from an adult woman who had mild COVID-19 (a few samples of this study predate the infection). Cell type and time point are not known. V and J are TRBV9 and TRBJ2-1, with 11 bases aligning to TRBD2. The sequencing input was PBMCs or a T cell subset sorted from them (not recorded which). For the CDR3, the DNA is TGTGCCAGCAGCGTTACTAGCGGGGGCAACAATGAGCAGTTCTTC. It specifies CASSVTSGGNNEQFF.